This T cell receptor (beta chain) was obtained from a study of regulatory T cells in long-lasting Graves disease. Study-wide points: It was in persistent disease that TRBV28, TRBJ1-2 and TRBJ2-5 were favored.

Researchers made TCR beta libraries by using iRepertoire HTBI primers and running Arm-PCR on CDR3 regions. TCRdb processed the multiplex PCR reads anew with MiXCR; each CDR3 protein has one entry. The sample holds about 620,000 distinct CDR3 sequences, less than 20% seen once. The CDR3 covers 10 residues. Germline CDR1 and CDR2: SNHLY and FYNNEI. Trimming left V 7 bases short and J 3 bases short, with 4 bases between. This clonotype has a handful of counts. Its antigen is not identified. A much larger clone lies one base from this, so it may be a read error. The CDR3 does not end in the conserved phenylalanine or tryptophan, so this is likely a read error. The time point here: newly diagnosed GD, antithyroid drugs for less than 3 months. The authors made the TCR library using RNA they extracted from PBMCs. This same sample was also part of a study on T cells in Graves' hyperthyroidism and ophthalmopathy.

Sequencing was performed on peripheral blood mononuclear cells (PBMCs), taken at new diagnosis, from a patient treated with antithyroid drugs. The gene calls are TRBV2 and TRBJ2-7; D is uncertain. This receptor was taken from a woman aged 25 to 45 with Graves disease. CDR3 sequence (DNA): TGTGCCAGCAAGGGCTACGAGCAGTACCTC. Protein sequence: CASKGYEQYL.